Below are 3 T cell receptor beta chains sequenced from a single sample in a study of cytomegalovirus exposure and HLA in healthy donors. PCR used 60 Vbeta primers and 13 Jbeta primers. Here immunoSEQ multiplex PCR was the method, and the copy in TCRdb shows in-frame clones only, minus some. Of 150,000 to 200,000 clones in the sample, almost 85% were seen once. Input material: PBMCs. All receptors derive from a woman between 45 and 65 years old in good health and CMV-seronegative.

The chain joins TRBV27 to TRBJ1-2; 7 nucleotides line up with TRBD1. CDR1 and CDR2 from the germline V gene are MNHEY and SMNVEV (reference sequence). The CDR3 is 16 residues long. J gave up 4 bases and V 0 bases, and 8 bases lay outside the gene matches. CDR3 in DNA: TGTGCCAGCAGTTTATCCTTTACGACAGGGAGCTATGGCTACACCTTC. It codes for CASSLSFTTGSYGYTF.

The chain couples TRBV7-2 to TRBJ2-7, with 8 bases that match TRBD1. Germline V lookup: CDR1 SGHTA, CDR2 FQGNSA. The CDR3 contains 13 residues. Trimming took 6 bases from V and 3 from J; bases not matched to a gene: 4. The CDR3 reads CASSRDRLYEQYF. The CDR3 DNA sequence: TGTGCCAGCAGTCGGGACAGGCTCTACGAGCAGTACTTC. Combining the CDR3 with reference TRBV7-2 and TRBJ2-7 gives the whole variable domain GAGVSQSPSNKVTEKGKDVELRCDPISGHTALYWYRQSLGQGLEFLIYFQGNSAPDKSGLPSDRFSAERTGGSVSTLTIQRTQQEDSAVYLCASSRDRLYEQYFGPGTRLTVT.

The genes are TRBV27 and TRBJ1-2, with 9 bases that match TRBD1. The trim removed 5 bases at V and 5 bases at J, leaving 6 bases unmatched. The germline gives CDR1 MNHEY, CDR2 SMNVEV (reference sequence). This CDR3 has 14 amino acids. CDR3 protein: CASSTRDRAYGYTF. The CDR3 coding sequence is TGTGCCAGCAGTACCAGGGACAGGGCTTATGGCTACACCTTC.